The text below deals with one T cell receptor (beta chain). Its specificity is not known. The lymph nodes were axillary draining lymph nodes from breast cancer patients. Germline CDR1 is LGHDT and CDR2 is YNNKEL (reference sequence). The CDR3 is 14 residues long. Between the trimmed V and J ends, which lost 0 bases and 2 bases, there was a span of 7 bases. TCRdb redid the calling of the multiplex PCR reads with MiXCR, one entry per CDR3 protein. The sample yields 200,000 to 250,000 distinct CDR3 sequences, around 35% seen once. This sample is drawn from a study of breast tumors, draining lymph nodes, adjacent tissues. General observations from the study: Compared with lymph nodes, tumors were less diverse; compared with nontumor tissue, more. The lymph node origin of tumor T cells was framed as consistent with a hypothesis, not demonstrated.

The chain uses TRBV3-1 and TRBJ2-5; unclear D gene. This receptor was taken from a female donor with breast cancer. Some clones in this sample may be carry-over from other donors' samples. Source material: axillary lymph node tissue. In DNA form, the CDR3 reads TGTGCCAGCAGCCAAGACAGGATACAAGAGACCCAGTACTTC. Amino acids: CASSQDRIQETQYF.